This T cell receptor (beta chain) was profiled in a study of T cell responses to AZD1222 COVID-19 vaccine. Whole-study context: Pooling of second doses given at about 4 or about 12 weeks was done.

Assay: immunoSEQ multiplex PCR; the TCRdb copy retains only in-frame clones and omits some. The sample has 95,000 to 150,000 clones; almost 95% are singletons. Broader study findings: After the peak T cell response, and only then, were repertoires sampled. CD4 TCRs covered the whole spike, strongest at regions 160-218 and 743-854. Mostly white British, mostly female donors; authors suggested clonal diversity may be underestimated.

About this clone: Its antigen is undetermined.

The source material was peripheral blood, sampled on day 0 of AZD1222 vaccination. This sequence originates from an adult in good health.

CDR3 DNA sequence: TGTGCCAGCAGTGAAGGACAGTTAGGGCAGTACGTC. Translation: CASSEGQLGQYV. V gene TRBV2 combines with J gene TRBJ2-7; TRBD1 is a possible D gene (5 bases). Trimming took 1 base from V and 9 from J, leaving 10 bases between them. This CDR3 contains 12 residues. Germline V gives CDR1 SNHLY, CDR2 FYNNEI.